Described below is a single TCR beta chain sequence and its context. Full-length variable regions came from constant-region reverse primers plus semi-nested Nested Universal Primer A PCR. TCRdb used MiXCR to reprocess the 5' RACE reads, holding one entry per CDR3 protein. The data show about 41,000 distinct CDR3 sequences, with roughly 27% seen just once and roughly 3.7% held by the top ten. The germline gives CDR1 SGHNT, CDR2 YENEEA. The V end was cut by 2 bases, the J end by 0 bases, with 8 bases between. The CDR3 extends over 15 amino acids. The chain links TRBV11-3 to TRBJ2-1; possible D gene TRBD2, 6 bases. The sample comprised memory CD4+ T cells sorted from a lymph node. Regarding subset: memory CD4+ T cells, CD4+CD45RO+CD25-. This clonotype originated in a female donor with breast cancer. Here the CDR3 reads CASSLMRGSYNEQFF. The CDR3 DNA reads as TGTGCCAGCAGCTTAATGCGGGGCTCCTACAATGAGCAGTTCTTC.